The 31 T cell receptor beta chains listed next were all sequenced from one sample in a study of cytomegalovirus exposure and HLA in healthy donors. The PCR employed 60 Vbeta primers together with 13 Jbeta primers. Data came from immunoSEQ multiplex PCR; TCRdb stores just in-frame clones and leaves some out. The data hold under 200,000 clones, with approximately 80% observed a single time. The sample taken for sequencing was PBMCs. These receptors originate from a woman in her twenties or thirties in good health and CMV-seronegative.

DNA of the CDR3: TGTGCCAGCACCCCCAGGGGTTGGCAGTACTTC. This codes for CASTPRGWQYF. V usage is TRBV2 and J usage is TRBJ2-7; TRBD1 might be the D (6 bases). Germline lookup yields CDR1 SNHLY and CDR2 FYNNEI. The CDR3 runs 11 residues. Trimming took 7 bases from V and 9 from J, leaving 13 bases between them.

The chain uses TRBV11-2 and TRBJ2-5, with D uncertain. The germline CDR1 and CDR2 sequences are SGHAT and FQNNGV. Trimming shortened V by 0 bases and J by 4 bases, and 6 bases separated the two germline ends. The CDR3 contains 13 residues. CDR3 in amino acids: CASSLEVRETQYF. The CDR3 nucleotides are TGTGCCAGCAGCTTAGAGGTGCGAGAGACCCAGTACTTC. The full variable domain, its missing parts supplied by reference TRBV11-2 and TRBJ2-5, is EAGVAQSPRYKIIEKRQSVAFWCNPISGHATLYWYQQILGQGPKLLIQFQNNGVVDDSQLPKDRFSAERLKGVDSTLKIQPAKLEDSAVYLCASSLEVRETQYFGPGTRLLVL.

This chain links TRBV6-6 with TRBJ1-2; the D is unclear. This CDR3 region has 15 residues. CDR1 is MNHNY and CDR2 is SVGAGI in the germline V gene (reference sequence). Trimming removed 6 bases from V and 0 bases from J, with 14 bases in between. The DNA of the CDR3 is TGTGCCAGCAGAGTCGGCGGGAGGACTAACTATGGCTACACCTTC. Its translation: CASRVGGRTNYGYTF.

The rearrangement joins TRBV7-8 to TRBJ1-2; TRBD1 matches 8 bases. Germline trimming cut 5 bases from V and 2 bases from J; bases unmatched to any gene: 13. Germline V gene lookup returns CDR1 SGHVS and CDR2 FQNEAQ. The CDR3 length is 17 residues. DNA of the CDR3: TGTGCCAGCAGCGGACGGACAGGGAGTGAGAGAAACTATGGCTACACCTTC. Translation: CASSGRTGSERNYGYTF.

In this sample, this clone turned up once. V and J are TRBV27 and TRBJ1-3, with a tentative D call TRBD1 (5 bases). This CDR3 has 14 residues. V dropped 3 bases and J dropped 2 bases, with 8 bases sitting between them. Germline CDR1 reads MNHEY; CDR2 reads SMNVEV (reference sequence). The CDR3 DNA follows: TGTGCCAGCAGTTTCGCGGGACCTGGAAACACCATATATTTT. Residues: CASSFAGPGNTIYF.

The chain carries TRBV5-1 and TRBJ1-1; TRBD1 matches 8 bases. Germline CDR1 reads SGHRS; CDR2 reads YFSETQ. V trimming: 4 bases; J trimming: 4 bases; junction bases outside the gene matches: 6. CDR3 length: 14 amino acids. CDR3 coding DNA: TGCGCCAGCAGCACACAAACAGGGGGCACTGAAGCTTTCTTT. Its translation is CASSTQTGGTEAFF.

This clone was observed a single time. The chain recombines TRBV19 with TRBJ1-1; 9 bases line up with TRBD1. The CDR3 runs to 12 residues. V dropped 6 bases and J dropped 5; count of bases not matched to a gene: 1. CDR1 and CDR2 (germline): LNHDA, SQIVND (reference sequence). CDR3 region: CASRTGGTEAFF. CDR3 coding DNA: TGTGCCAGTAGGACAGGGGGTACTGAAGCTTTCTTT. Looking up the rest from reference TRBV19 and TRBJ1-1 gives the full variable domain: DGGITQSPKYLFRKEGQNVTLSCEQNLNHDAMYWYRQDPGQGLRLIYYSQIVNDFQKGDIAEGYSVSREKKESFPLTVTSAQKNPTAFYLCASRTGGTEAFFGQGTRLTVV.

The chain links TRBV19 to TRBJ1-5, with D maybe TRBD1 (5 bases). CDR1 and CDR2 from the germline V gene are LNHDA and SQIVND (reference sequence). This CDR3 contains 14 residues. V shed 7 bases and J shed 1 base, with 11 bases lying between them. The CDR3 spells CASTPQESNQPQHF. The CDR3 DNA reads as TGTGCCAGTACGCCACAGGAAAGCAATCAGCCCCAGCATTTT.

This rearrangement joins TRBV19 to TRBJ2-1, with 8 bases lining up with TRBD1. Looked up from germline, CDR1 is LNHDA and CDR2 is SQIVND (reference sequence). V dropped 4 bases and J dropped 1; count of bases not matched to a gene: 3. The CDR3 is 15 amino acids. CDR3 region: CASSSRQGSYNEQFF. CDR3 sequence (DNA): TGTGCCAGTAGTAGCAGACAGGGGTCCTACAATGAGCAGTTCTTC.

The rearrangement joins TRBV7-2 to TRBJ1-1; weak D call: TRBD1 (5 bases). V lost 1 base and J 0 bases, leaving 18 bases between the germline ends. Germline assignment: CDR1 SGHTA and CDR2 FQGNSA. CDR3 length equals 18 residues. CDR3 amino acids: CASSLVSWGSPMNTEAFF. The CDR3 nucleotides are TGTGCCAGCAGCTTAGTTTCGTGGGGCTCGCCCATGAACACTGAAGCTTTCTTT.

V is TRBV2 and J is TRBJ1-5; D possibly corresponds to TRBD1 (6 bases). The CDR3 runs to 19 residues. Germline-derived CDR1 and CDR2 are SNHLY and FYNNEI. V dropped 0 bases and J dropped 4 bases, with 22 bases sitting between them. The CDR3 DNA follows: TGTGCCAGCAGTGAAGCGAGTACCGGGACACTAGTCCAAAATCAGCCCCAGCATTTT. Protein sequence: CASSEASTGTLVQNQPQHF.

This clone was observed a handful of times. J is TRBJ2-4 and V is TRBV2; TRBD2 agrees at 11 bases. The CDR3 spans 14 residues. Per germline, CDR1 SNHLY and CDR2 FYNNEI. The V and J ends lost 6 bases and 6 bases, in that order; junction bases with no gene match: 4. The CDR3 bases are TGTGCCAGCAGGAGTGGGACTAGCGGAAACATTCAGTACTTC. Its translation is CASRSGTSGNIQYF.

V gene TRBV9 combines with J gene TRBJ2-3, with 8 bases identical to TRBD2. This CDR3 contains 15 residues. Trimming took 2 bases from V and 2 from J; bases not matched to a gene: 4. Germline V gene lookup returns CDR1 SGDLS and CDR2 YYNGEE. The CDR3 spells CASSVSGTFTDTQYF. The CDR3 DNA reads as TGTGCCAGCAGCGTTAGCGGGACGTTCACAGATACGCAGTATTTT.

The chain has TRBV9 and TRBJ1-4, with 7 bases lining up with TRBD1. Germline loops: CDR1 SGDLS, CDR2 YYNGEE. The CDR3 consists of 15 residues. J was trimmed by 4 bases and V by 3 bases; bases with no gene match: 6. This CDR3 reads CASSERGQFNEKLFF. The CDR3 DNA reads as TGTGCCAGCAGCGAGAGGGGACAGTTTAATGAAAAACTGTTTTTT.

The DNA for the CDR3 is TGTGCCAGCAGCTTATTTAACAGCCCTTCTGGCTACACCTTC. The encoded protein is CASSLFNSPSGYTF. The V and J genes are TRBV7-9 and TRBJ1-2, with D hard to call. The length of the CDR3 is 14 residues. Trimming shortened V by 2 bases and J by 7 bases, and 14 bases separated the two germline ends. CDR1 is SEHNR and CDR2 is FQNEAQ in the germline V gene (reference sequence).

The chain carries TRBV6-5 and TRBJ2-2; 10 bases line up with TRBD1. This CDR3 spans 15 amino acids. The V and J ends lost 4 bases and 3 bases, in that order; junction bases with no gene match: 2. Germline V gene lookup returns CDR1 MNHEY and CDR2 SVGAGI. CDR3 nucleotides: TGTGCCAGCAGTTCCGACAGGGGGCACACCGGGGAGCTGTTTTTT. It is translated as CASSSDRGHTGELFF.

The rearrangement uses TRBV11-1 and TRBJ2-5; no clear D. The ends were cut back, 1 base at V and 0 bases at J, with 15 bases in the middle. Germline CDR1 SGHAT, CDR2 FQDESV (reference sequence). The CDR3 totals 17 residues. In DNA form, the CDR3 reads TGTGCCAGCAGCTTAGGGATCGCTAGGATTTACCAAGAGACCCAGTACTTC. Protein product: CASSLGIARIYQETQYF.

The chain has TRBV19 and TRBJ2-1, with TRBD2 matching 11 bases. Germline CDR1 is LNHDA and CDR2 is SQIVND (reference sequence). The V gene end was trimmed by 3 bases and the J gene end by 4 bases; junction bases not matched to a gene: 11. This CDR3 comprises 18 residues. This CDR3 is CASSIVPPGTSGYNEQFF. CDR3 sequence (DNA): TGTGCCAGTAGTATTGTCCCCCCCGGGACTAGCGGATACAATGAGCAGTTCTTC.

This clone appeared a single time. This chain joins TRBV7-8 and TRBJ2-7; D is perhaps TRBD2 (6 bases). The V gene lost 5 bases and the J gene lost 5 bases, with 16 bases spanning the gap. Germline CDR1 and CDR2: SGHVS and FQNEAQ. The CDR3 contains 14 residues. The CDR3 bases are TGTGCCAGCAGCATTGACGGGGGACGGGACGAGCAGTACTTC. Translation gives CASSIDGGRDEQYF.

This clone was detected once. The V gene is TRBV6-1, the J gene TRBJ2-3; TRBD2 agrees at 12 bases. Per the germline V gene, CDR1 is MNHNS and CDR2 is SASEGT. V shed 3 bases, J shed 6 bases, and the junction held 10 bases outside the gene matches. The CDR3 has 17 amino acids. As DNA, the CDR3 is TGTGCCAGCAGTGACACCCTACTAGCGGGGGGTTCTGATACGCAGTATTTT. It codes for CASSDTLLAGGSDTQYF.

A few counts support this clone. The J gene is TRBJ1-3, the V gene TRBV29-1; tentative D call: TRBD1 (5 bases). Germline V CDR1 and CDR2: SQVTM, ANQGSEA. The CDR3 length is 16 residues. With 1 base removed from V and 4 bases from J, the gap between germline ends came to 17 bases. This chain's CDR3 is CSVEGQRGREGNTIYF. Written as DNA, the CDR3 is TGCAGCGTTGAAGGCCAAAGGGGTCGTGAGGGAAACACCATATATTTT.

J is TRBJ2-7 and V is TRBV19, with 10 bases lining up with TRBD2. With V trimmed by 8 bases and J by 3 bases, 10 bases remained unmatched. CDR3 length: 15 amino acids. Germline V lookup: CDR1 LNHDA, CDR2 SQIVND (reference sequence). The CDR3 region is CASSFQREGNYEQYF. In DNA, the CDR3 is TGTGCCAGTTCCTTCCAGCGGGAGGGTAACTACGAGCAGTACTTC.

The chain couples TRBV5-1 to TRBJ2-3, with 7 bases identical to TRBD1. Trimming took 6 bases from V and 4 from J; bases not matched to a gene: 8. The CDR3 runs to 14 residues. Germline CDR1 reads SGHRS; CDR2 reads YFSETQ. CDR3 protein: CASTRQGSPDTQYF. The CDR3 DNA follows: TGCGCCAGCACCCGACAGGGTTCCCCAGATACGCAGTATTTT.

The CDR3 loop reads CASSLLGSGDEQYF. The CDR3 bases are TGTGCCAGCAGCCTCCTCGGGAGTGGCGACGAGCAGTACTTC. The chain joins TRBV7-3 to TRBJ2-7, with D tentatively TRBD2 (6 bases). The CDR3 totals 14 residues. Per germline, CDR1 SGHTA and CDR2 FQGTGA. V lost 5 bases and J 5 bases, leaving 16 bases between the germline ends. Based on the CDR3 plus reference TRBV7-3 and TRBJ2-7, the full variable domain is GAGVSQTPSNKVTEKGKYVELRCDPISGHTALYWYRQSLGQGPEFLIYFQGTGAADDSGLPNDRFFAVRPEGSVSTLKIQRTERGDSAVYLCASSLLGSGDEQYFGPGTRLTVT.

V gene TRBV7-3 combines with J gene TRBJ1-2; 10 nucleotides line up with TRBD1. This CDR3 region has 16 residues. V was pared by 0 bases and J by 5 bases, with 6 bases of the junction left unmatched. Germline V gene lookup returns CDR1 SGHTA and CDR2 FQGTGA. This chain's CDR3 is CASSLTGTGDGYGYTF. CDR3 nucleotides: TGTGCCAGCAGCTTAACGGGGACAGGGGACGGGTATGGCTACACCTTC.

The V call is TRBV6-5, the J call TRBJ1-2, with TRBD1 identical over 8 bases. The germline V gene has CDR1 MNHEY and CDR2 SVGAGI. The V gene end was trimmed by 6 bases and the J gene end by 3 bases; junction bases not matched to a gene: 9. This CDR3 comprises 15 residues. The DNA of the CDR3 is TGTGCCAGCAGACCGACAGGGGTCAAAGACTATGGCTACACCTTC. Translated: CASRPTGVKDYGYTF.

This clone was picked up a small number of times. The chain employs TRBV6-5 and TRBJ1-1; TRBD1 agrees at 7 bases. V trimming: 2 bases; J trimming: 5 bases; junction bases outside the gene matches: 8. The CDR3 sequence is 15 residues long. The germline V gene encodes CDR1 MNHEY and CDR2 SVGAGI. This CDR3 reads CASSYGPGGRTEAFF. The CDR3 DNA follows: TGTGCCAGCAGTTACGGTCCAGGGGGGAGGACTGAAGCTTTCTTT.

The rearrangement links TRBV9 to TRBJ2-1; 8 nucleotides line up with TRBD1. Germline V gene lookup returns CDR1 SGDLS and CDR2 YYNGEE. Germline trimming cut 1 base from V and 0 bases from J; bases unmatched to any gene: 3. The length of the CDR3 is 16 residues. CDR3 sequence: CASSVTDRGSYNEQFF. In nucleotides, the CDR3 is TGTGCCAGCAGCGTAACTGACAGGGGCTCCTACAATGAGCAGTTCTTC. Full variable domain (missing parts from reference TRBV9 and TRBJ2-1): DSGVTQTPKHLITATGQRVTLRCSPRSGDLSVYWYQQSLDQGLQFLIQYYNGEERAKGNILERFSAQQFPDLHSELNLSSLELGDSALYFCASSVTDRGSYNEQFFGPGTRLTVL.

The chain carries TRBV5-6 and TRBJ2-1; D remains unclear. Germline V gene lookup returns CDR1 SGHDT and CDR2 YYEEEE. The CDR3 length is 14 residues. The ends were cut back, 4 bases at V and 6 bases at J, with 14 bases in the middle. CDR3 DNA sequence: TGTGCCAGCAGCCAGGTTAAGTGGATCAATGAGCAGTTCTTC. Protein product: CASSQVKWINEQFF.

In DNA, the CDR3 is TGTGCCAGCAGCTCCATTCGCGGTACGAACACTGAAGCTTTCTTT. The encoded protein is CASSSIRGTNTEAFF. The chain uses TRBV7-9 and TRBJ1-1; the D is unclear. Trimming cost V 4 bases and J 1 base, with 13 bases left between them. CDR1 SEHNR and CDR2 FQNEAQ come from the germline V gene (reference sequence). This CDR3 contains 15 residues. Based on the CDR3 plus reference TRBV7-9 and TRBJ1-1, the full variable domain is DTGVSQNPRHKITKRGQNVTFRCDPISEHNRLYWYRQTLGQGPEFLTYFQNEAQLEKSRLLSDRFSAERPKGSFSTLEIQRTEQGDSAMYLCASSSIRGTNTEAFFGQGTRLTVV.

The chain uses TRBV30 and TRBJ1-4; a possible D gene is TRBD1 (5 bases). Germline V gene sequence: CDR1 GTSNPN, CDR2 SVGIG (reference sequence). CDR3 size: 15 residues. V lost 3 bases and J 3 bases, leaving 14 bases between the germline ends. CDR3 sequence reads: CAWRGTGPPNEKLFF. The CDR3, as DNA: TGTGCCTGGAGAGGTACAGGCCCACCTAATGAAAAACTGTTTTTT.